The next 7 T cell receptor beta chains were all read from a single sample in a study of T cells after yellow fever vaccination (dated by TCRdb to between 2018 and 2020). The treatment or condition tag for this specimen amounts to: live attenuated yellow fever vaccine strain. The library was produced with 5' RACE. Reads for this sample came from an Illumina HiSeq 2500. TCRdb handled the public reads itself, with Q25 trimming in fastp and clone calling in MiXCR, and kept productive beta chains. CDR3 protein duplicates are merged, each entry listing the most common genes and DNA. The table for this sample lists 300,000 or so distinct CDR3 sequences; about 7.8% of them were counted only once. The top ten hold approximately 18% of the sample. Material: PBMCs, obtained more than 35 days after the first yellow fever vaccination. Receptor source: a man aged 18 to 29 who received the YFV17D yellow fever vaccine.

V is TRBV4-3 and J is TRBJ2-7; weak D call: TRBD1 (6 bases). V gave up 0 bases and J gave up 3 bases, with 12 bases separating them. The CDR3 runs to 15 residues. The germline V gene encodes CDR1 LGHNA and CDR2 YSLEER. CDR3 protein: CASSQDWQGRYEQYF. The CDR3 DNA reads TGCGCCAGCAGCCAAGATTGGCAGGGGCGCTACGAGCAGTACTTC.

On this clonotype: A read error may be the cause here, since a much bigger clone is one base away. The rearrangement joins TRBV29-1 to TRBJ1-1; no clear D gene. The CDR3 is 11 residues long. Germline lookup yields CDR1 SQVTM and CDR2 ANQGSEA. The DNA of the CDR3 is TGCAGCGCCGTAGAAAACACTGAAGATTTCTTT. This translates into CSAVENTEDFF.

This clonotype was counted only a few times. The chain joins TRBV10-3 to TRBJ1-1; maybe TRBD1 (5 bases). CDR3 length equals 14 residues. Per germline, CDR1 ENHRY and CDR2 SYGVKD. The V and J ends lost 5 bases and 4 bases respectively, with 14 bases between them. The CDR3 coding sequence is TGTGCCATCAGTAAGGGGCAGGGCGGCACTGAAGCTTTCTTT. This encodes CAISKGQGGTEAFF.

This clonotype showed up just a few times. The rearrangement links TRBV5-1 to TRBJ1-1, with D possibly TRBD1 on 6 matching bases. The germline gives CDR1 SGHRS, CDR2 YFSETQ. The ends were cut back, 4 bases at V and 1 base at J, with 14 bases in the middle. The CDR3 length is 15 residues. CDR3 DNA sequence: TGCGCCAGCAGCCCCCAAGGAGGGGGGAACACTGAAGCTTTCTTT. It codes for CASSPQGGGNTEAFF. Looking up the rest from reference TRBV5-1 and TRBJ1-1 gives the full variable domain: KAGVTQTPRYLIKTRGQQVTLSCSPISGHRSVSWYQQTPGQGLQFLFEYFSETQRNKGNFPGRFSGRQFSNSRSEMNVSTLELGDSALYLCASSPQGGGNTEAFFGQGTRLTVV.

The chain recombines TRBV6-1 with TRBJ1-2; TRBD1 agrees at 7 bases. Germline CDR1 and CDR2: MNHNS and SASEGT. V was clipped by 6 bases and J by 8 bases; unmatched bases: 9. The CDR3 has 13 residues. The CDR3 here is CASRPGTVRGYTF. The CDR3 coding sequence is TGTGCCAGCAGACCAGGGACAGTTAGGGGCTACACCTTC.

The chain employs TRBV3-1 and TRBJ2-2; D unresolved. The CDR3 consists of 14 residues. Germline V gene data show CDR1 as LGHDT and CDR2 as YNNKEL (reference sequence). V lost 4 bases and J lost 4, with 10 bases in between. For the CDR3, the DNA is TGTGCCAGCAGCCTGACGAGTGGCACCGGGGAGCTGTTTTTT. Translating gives CASSLTSGTGELFF.

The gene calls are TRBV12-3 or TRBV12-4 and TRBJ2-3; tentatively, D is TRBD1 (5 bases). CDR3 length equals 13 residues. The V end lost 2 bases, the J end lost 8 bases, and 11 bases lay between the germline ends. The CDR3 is CASSLQGTGTQYF. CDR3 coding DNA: TGTGCCAGCAGTTTACAGGGAACCGGTACGCAGTATTTT.